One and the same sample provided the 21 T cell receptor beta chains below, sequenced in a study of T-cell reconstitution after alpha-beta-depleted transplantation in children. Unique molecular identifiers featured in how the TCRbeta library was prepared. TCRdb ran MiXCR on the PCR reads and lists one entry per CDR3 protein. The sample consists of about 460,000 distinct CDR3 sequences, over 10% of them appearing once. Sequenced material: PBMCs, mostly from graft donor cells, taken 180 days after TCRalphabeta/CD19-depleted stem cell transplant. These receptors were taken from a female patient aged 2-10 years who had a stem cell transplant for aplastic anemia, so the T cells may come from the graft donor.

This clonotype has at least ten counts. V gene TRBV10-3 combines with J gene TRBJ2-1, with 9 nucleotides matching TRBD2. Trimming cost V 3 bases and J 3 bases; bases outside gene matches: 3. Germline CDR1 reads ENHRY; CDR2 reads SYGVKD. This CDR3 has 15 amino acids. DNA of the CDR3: TGTGCCATCAGTGACACTAGCGGGCTCTACAATGAGCAGTTCTTC. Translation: CAISDTSGLYNEQFF.

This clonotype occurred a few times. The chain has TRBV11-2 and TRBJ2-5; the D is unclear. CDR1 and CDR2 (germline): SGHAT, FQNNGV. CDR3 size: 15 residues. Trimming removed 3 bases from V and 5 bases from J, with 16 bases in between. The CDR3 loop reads CASSLDVSFYETQYF. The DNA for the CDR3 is TGTGCCAGCAGCTTGGACGTATCTTTTTATGAGACCCAGTACTTC.

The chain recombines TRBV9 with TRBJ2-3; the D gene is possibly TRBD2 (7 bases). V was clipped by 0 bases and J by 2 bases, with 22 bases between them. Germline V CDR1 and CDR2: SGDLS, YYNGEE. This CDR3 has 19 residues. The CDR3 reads CASSVAGPMGGPYTDTQYF. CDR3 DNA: TGTGCCAGCAGCGTAGCGGGACCTATGGGGGGGCCCTACACAGATACGCAGTATTTT.

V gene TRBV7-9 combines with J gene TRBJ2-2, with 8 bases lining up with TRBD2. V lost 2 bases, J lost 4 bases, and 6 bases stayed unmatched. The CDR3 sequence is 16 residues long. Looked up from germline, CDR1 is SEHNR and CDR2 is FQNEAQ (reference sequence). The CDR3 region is CASSLSGGRITGELFF. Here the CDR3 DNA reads TGTGCCAGCAGCTTATCGGGCGGGAGGATCACCGGGGAGCTGTTTTTT.

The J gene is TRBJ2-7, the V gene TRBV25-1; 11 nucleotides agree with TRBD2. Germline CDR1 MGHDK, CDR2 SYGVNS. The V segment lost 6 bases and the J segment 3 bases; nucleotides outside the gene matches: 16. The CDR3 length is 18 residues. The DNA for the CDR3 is TGTGCCAGCAGCCCGGGACTCCTTAGCGGGAGGGCCCGCTACGAGCAGTACGTC. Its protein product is CASSPGLLSGRARYEQYV.

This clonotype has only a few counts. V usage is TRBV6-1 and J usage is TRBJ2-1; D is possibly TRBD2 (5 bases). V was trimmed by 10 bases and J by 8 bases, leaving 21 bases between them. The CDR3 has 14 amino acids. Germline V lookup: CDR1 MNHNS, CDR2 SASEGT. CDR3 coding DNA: TGTGCCACTAGCCGAGACCGCCTACCCCATGAGCAGTTCTTC. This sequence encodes CATSRDRLPHEQFF.

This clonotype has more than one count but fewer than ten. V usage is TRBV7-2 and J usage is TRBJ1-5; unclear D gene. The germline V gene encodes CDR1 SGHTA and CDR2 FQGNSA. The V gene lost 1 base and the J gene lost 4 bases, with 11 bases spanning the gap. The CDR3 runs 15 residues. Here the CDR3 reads CASSLGAGENQPQHF. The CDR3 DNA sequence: TGTGCCAGCAGCTTAGGGGCGGGAGAGAATCAGCCCCAGCATTTT.

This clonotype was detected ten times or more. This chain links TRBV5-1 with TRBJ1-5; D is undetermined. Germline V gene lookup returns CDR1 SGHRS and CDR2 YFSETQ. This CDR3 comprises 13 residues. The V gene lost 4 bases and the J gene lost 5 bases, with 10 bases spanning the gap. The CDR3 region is CASSLTPDQPQHF. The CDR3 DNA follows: TGCGCCAGCAGCCTGACACCGGATCAGCCCCAGCATTTT.

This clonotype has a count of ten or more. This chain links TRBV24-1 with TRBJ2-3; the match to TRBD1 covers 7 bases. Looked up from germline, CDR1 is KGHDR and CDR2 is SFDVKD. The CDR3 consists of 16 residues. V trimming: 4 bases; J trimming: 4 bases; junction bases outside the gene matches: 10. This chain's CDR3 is CATSEGYRGAADTQYF. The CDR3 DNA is TGTGCCACCAGTGAGGGGTACAGGGGCGCGGCAGATACGCAGTATTTT.

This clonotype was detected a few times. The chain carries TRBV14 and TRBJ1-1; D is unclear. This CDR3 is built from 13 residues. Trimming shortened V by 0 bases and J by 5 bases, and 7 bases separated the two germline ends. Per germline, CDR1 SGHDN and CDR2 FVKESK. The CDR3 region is CASSQDRKTEAFF. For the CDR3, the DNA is TGTGCCAGCAGCCAAGATAGAAAGACTGAAGCTTTCTTT.

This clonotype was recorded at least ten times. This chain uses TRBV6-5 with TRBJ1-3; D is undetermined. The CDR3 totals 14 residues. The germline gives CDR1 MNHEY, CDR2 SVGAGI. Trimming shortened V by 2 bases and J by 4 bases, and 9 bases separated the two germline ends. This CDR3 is CASSYSSPGNTIYF. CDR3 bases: TGTGCCAGCAGTTACAGCTCCCCCGGAAACACCATATATTTT.

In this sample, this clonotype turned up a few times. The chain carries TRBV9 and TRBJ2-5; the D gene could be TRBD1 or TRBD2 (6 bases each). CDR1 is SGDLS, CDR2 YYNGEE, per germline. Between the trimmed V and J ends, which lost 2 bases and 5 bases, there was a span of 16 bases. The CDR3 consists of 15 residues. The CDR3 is CASSVGGDPRETQYF. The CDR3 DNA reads TGTGCCAGCAGCGTCGGGGGCGATCCCCGGGAGACCCAGTACTTC.

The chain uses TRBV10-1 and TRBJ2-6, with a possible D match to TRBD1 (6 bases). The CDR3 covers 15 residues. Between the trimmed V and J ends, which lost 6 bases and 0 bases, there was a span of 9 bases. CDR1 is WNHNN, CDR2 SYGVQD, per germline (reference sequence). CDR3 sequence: CASRPDSSGANVLTF. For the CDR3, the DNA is TGCGCCAGCAGACCGGACAGCTCTGGGGCCAACGTCCTGACTTTC.

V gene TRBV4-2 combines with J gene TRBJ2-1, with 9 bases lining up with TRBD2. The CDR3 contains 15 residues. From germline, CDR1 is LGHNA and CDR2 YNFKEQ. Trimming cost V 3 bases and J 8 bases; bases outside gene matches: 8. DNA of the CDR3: TGTGCCAGCAGCCACGGACTAGCGCCTCGGCATGAGCAGTTCTTC. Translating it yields CASSHGLAPRHEQFF.

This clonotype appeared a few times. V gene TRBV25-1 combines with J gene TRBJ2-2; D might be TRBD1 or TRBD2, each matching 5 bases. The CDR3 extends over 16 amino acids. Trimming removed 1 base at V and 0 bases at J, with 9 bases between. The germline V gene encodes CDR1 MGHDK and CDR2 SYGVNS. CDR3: CASSEFQGANTGELFF. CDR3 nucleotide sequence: TGTGCCAGCAGTGAATTTCAGGGAGCGAACACCGGGGAGCTGTTTTTT.

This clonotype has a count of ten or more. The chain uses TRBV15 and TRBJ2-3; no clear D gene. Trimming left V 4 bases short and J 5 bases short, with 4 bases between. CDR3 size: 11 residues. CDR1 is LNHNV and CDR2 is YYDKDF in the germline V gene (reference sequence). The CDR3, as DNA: TGTGCCACCAGCATCGTAGATACGCAGTATTTT. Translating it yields CATSIVDTQYF.

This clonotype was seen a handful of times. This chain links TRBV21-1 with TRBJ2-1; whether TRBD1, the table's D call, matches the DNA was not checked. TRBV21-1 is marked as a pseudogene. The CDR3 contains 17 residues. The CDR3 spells CASSKRTGTPPAGEQFF. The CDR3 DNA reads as TGTGCCAGCAGCAAACGTACCGGGACCCCCCCAGCAGGTGAGCAGTTCTTC.

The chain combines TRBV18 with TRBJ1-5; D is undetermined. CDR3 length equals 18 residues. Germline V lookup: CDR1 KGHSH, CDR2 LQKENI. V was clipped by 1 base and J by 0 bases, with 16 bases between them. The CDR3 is CASSPLGGRVLSNQPQHF. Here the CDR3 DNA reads TGTGCCAGCTCACCACTGGGAGGACGGGTCCTTAGCAATCAGCCCCAGCATTTT.

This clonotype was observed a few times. CDR3 in amino acids: CASGLGDRVKNEQFF. In nucleotides, the CDR3 is TGTGCTAGTGGTTTGGGGGACAGGGTAAAGAATGAGCAGTTCTTC. The chain has TRBV12-5 and TRBJ2-1, with 9 nucleotides matching TRBD1. Germline-derived CDR1 and CDR2 are LGHNT and FRNRAP. Trimming at V came to 1 base and at J to 7 bases, leaving 5 bases not matched to a gene. The CDR3 covers 15 residues.

The CDR3 sequence is CASTTLYTDTQYF. In DNA form, the CDR3 reads TGCGCCAGTACTACTCTCTACACAGATACGCAGTATTTT. The chain uses TRBV5-1 and TRBJ2-3; D not certain. Germline loops: CDR1 SGHRS, CDR2 YFSETQ. There are 13 residues in the CDR3. V lost 8 bases to trimming and J lost 2 bases, with 12 bases between them.

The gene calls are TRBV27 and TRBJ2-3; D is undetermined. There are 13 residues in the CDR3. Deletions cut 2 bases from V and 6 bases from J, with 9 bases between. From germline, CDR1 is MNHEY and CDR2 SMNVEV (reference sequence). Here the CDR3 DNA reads TGTGCCAGCAGTTTAGATTGGAAGGATACGCAGTATTTT. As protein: CASSLDWKDTQYF.